The source of this T cell receptor beta chain is a study of T cell responses to AZD1222 COVID-19 vaccine. Notes on the study in general: Spike-specific TCR breadth and depth grew following two AZD1222 doses. Clonal diversity was possibly underestimated, and white British individuals and females predominated among donors. CD4 TCRs associated with vaccination spanned spike, dominating at 160-218 and 743-854.

Doses given second, at about 4 or about 12 weeks, were pooled. As for this clone: Its specificity is not known.

Clones were sequenced by immunoSEQ multiplex PCR, and TCRdb holds only the in-frame ones, with some missing. The sample has about 180,000 clones, around 88% seen once. The receptor comes from an adult who received the AZD1222 COVID-19 vaccine. Source: peripheral blood, taken 28 days after the second AZD1222 dose.

In DNA, the CDR3 is TGTGCCAGCAGCGTAGAGGGATACACCTACAATGAGCAGTTCTTC. Its translation is CASSVEGYTYNEQFF. The chain has TRBV9 and TRBJ2-1, with D unresolved. This CDR3 contains 15 residues. Trimming left V 0 bases short and J 2 bases short, with 9 bases between. Germline loops: CDR1 SGDLS, CDR2 YYNGEE.